Listed below are T cell receptor beta chains from one sample, sequenced in a study of blood T cell repertoires in COVID-19. Sequencing used immunoSEQ multiplex PCR; TCRdb keeps in-frame clones, though not all of them. Of roughly 28,000 clones listed, around 82% were seen once; the top ten hold more than 1.5%. The sequenced sample was peripheral blood. Source of these receptors: an elderly man with active or convalescent COVID-19. The CDR3 runs from the conserved cysteine through the conserved F or W. The D gene is left open where the match is weak.

cdr3_aa	cdr3_nt	d_call	j_call	v_call
CASSSRQGSEQYF	TGTGCCAGCAGTTCGCGACAGGGGAGCGAGCAGTACTTC	TRBD1	TRBJ2-7	TRBV28
CASSPGGSGGRKTQYF	TGTGCCAGCAGCCCCGGAGGTAGCGGGGGGCGGAAGACCCAGTACTTC	TRBD2	TRBJ2-5	TRBV7-2
CASSQGARGLGNTIYF	TGTGCCAGCAGCCAAGGGGCCAGGGGGCTCGGAAACACCATATATTTT	TRBD1	TRBJ1-3	TRBV4-2
CASSDPTIGQVYF	TGCGCCAGCAGTGACCCGACTATTGGACAGGTTTATTTC	TRBD1	TRBJ1-2	TRBV10-1
CASSRPGTGNGYTF	TGTGCCAGCAGTAGACCCGGGACAGGGAATGGCTACACCTTC	TRBD1	TRBJ1-2	TRBV6-5
CASSRGTRQETQYF	TGTGCCAGCAGTCGCGGGACTAGACAAGAGACCCAGTACTTC	TRBD2	TRBJ2-5	TRBV27
CAISVDRGNTQYF	TGTGCCATCAGTGTTGACCGGGGGAATACGCAGTATTTT	-	TRBJ2-3	TRBV10-3
CASSHTSGSYNEQFF	TGTGCCAGCAGCCACACTAGCGGGAGTTACAATGAGCAGTTCTTC	TRBD2	TRBJ2-1	TRBV3-1/TRBV3-2
CASSFGGRRGEQFF	TGTGCCAGCAGCTTCGGCGGGAGGCGTGGTGAGCAGTTCTTC	TRBD2	TRBJ2-1	TRBV7-2
CASKLSRSSPGELFF	TGTGCCAGTAAACTTTCCCGCAGTAGCCCCGGGGAGCTGTTTTTT	-	TRBJ2-2	TRBV19
CASSLFGGRATGELFF	TGCGCCAGCAGCTTGTTCGGCGGGAGGGCGACCGGGGAGCTGTTTTTT	TRBD2	TRBJ2-2	TRBV5-1
CASSPRTGSGVNEQFF	TGTGCCAGCAGCCCCCGGACAGGGTCAGGAGTCAATGAGCAGTTCTTC	TRBD1	TRBJ2-1	TRBV3-1/TRBV3-2
CASSLTSGSSYNEQFF	TGTGCCAGCAGCTTGACTAGCGGGAGCTCCTACAATGAGCAGTTCTTC	TRBD2	TRBJ2-1	TRBV5-4
CASSLERGGLETQYF	TGTGCCAGCAGCTTGGAGCGGGGGGGCCTCGAGACCCAGTACTTC	TRBD2	TRBJ2-5	TRBV5-6